This T cell receptor (beta chain) originates from a study of regulatory T cells in long-lasting Graves disease. Many counts were recorded for this clonotype. Combining iRepertoire HTBI primers with Arm-PCR of CDR3 regions, the authors built TCR beta libraries. TCRdb itself ran the multiplex PCR reads through MiXCR, one entry per CDR3 protein. The table shows approximately 210,000 distinct CDR3 sequences, with about 16% occurring only once. The CDR3 extends over 14 amino acids. Germline V CDR1 and CDR2: SGHTA, FQGNSA. With 5 bases removed from V and 10 bases from J, the gap between germline ends came to 20 bases. Sample time point: newly diagnosed GD, antithyroid drugs for less than 3 months. From RNA extracted from PBMCs, the TCR library was made. It was an endocrinology department in Xi'an, China, that provided the patients.

The chain employs TRBV7-2 and TRBJ1-1, with a weak D call TRBD1 (6 bases). Sequencing was performed on peripheral blood mononuclear cells (PBMCs), taken at new diagnosis, from a patient treated with antithyroid drugs. This clonotype originated in a female donor with Graves disease. CDR3 sequence reads: CASSINRDGRGAFF. CDR3 DNA sequence: TGTGCCAGCAGCATAAACAGGGACGGGCGGGGAGCTTTCTTT.